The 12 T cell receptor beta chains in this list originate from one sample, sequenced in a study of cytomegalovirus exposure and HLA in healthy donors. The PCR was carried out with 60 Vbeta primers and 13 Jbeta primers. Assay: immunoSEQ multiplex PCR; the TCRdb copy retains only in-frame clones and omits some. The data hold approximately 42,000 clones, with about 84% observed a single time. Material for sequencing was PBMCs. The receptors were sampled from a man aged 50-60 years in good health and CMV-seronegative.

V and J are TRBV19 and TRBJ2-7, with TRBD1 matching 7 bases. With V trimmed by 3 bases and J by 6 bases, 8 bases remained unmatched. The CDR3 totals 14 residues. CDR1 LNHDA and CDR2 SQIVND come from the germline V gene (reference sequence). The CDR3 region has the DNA TGTGCCAGTAGTATTGGAGACAGGGCGGGCGAGCAGTACTTC. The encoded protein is CASSIGDRAGEQYF.

The CDR3 nucleotides read TGTGCCAGCAGTCGGACGGGGGGGGGACTAGCGGGTTCCTACAATGAGCAGTTCTTC. Protein product: CASSRTGGGLAGSYNEQFF. The gene calls are TRBV5-4 and TRBJ2-1, with 12 bases fitting TRBD2. V was clipped by 5 bases and J by 1 base; unmatched bases: 13. The germline V gene has CDR1 SGHNT and CDR2 YYREEE (reference sequence). This CDR3 spans 19 amino acids.

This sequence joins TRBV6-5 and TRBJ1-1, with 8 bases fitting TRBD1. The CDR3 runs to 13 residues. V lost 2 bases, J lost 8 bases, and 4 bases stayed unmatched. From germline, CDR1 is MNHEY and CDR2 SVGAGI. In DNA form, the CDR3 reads TGTGCCAGCAGTTACGGGACAGGTCAAGAAGCTTTCTTT. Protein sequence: CASSYGTGQEAFF.

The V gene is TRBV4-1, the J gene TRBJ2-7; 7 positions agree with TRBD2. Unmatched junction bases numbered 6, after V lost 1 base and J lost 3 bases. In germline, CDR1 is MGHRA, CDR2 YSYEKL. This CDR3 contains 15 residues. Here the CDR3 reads CASSQVAGDLYEQYF. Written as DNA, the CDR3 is TGCGCCAGCAGCCAAGTGGCGGGAGATCTCTACGAGCAGTACTTC.

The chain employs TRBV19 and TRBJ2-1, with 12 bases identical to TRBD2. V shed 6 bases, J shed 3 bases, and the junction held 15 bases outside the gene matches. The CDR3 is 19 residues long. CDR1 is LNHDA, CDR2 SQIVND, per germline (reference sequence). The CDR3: CASRGTGTEGLAGYNEQFF. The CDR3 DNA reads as TGTGCCAGTAGAGGGACCGGGACCGAGGGACTAGCGGGCTACAATGAGCAGTTCTTC.

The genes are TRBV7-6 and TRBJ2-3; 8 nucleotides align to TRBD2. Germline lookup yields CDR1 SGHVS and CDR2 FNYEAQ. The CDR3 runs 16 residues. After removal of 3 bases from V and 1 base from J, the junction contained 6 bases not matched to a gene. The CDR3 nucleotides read TGTGCCAGCAGCTTGTCCCCGGGGGGGCGCACAGATACGCAGTATTTT. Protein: CASSLSPGGRTDTQYF.

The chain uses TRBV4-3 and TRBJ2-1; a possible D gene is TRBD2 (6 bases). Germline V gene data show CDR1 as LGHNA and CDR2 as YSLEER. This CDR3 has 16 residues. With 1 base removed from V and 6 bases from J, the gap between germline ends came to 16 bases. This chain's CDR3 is CASSQVHGTQGNEQFF. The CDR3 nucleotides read TGCGCCAGCAGCCAAGTTCACGGGACTCAAGGCAATGAGCAGTTCTTC.

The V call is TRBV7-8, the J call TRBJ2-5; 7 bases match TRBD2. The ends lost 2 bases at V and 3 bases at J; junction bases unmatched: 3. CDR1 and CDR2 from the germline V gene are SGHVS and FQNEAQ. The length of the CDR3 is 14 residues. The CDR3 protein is CASSLPGGEETQYF. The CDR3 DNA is TGTGCCAGCAGCTTACCGGGGGGTGAAGAGACCCAGTACTTC. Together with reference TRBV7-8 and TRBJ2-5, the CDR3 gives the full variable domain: GAGVSQSPRYKVAKRGQDVALRCDPISGHVSLFWYQQALGQGPEFLTYFQNEAQLDKSGLPSDRFFAERPEGSVSTLKIQRTQQEDSAVYLCASSLPGGEETQYFGPGTRLLVL.

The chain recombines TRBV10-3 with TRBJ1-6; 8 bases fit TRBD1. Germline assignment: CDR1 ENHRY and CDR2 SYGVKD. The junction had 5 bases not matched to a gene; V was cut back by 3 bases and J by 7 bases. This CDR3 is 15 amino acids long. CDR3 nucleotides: TGTGCCATCAGTGACCCGGACAGGGTAAATTCACCCCTCCACTTT. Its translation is CAISDPDRVNSPLHF.

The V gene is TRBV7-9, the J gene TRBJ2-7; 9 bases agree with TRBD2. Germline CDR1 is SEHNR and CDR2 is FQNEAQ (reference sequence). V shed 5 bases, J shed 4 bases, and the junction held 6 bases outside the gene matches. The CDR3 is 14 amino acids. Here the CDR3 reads CASSPGLATYEQYF. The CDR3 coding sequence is TGTGCCAGCAGCCCCGGACTAGCGACATACGAGCAGTACTTC.

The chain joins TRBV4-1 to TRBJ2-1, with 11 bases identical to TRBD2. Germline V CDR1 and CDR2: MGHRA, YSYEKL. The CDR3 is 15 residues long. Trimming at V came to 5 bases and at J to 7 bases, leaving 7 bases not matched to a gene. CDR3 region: CASSKLAGDGNEQFF. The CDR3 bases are TGCGCCAGCAGCAAACTAGCGGGAGATGGGAATGAGCAGTTCTTC.

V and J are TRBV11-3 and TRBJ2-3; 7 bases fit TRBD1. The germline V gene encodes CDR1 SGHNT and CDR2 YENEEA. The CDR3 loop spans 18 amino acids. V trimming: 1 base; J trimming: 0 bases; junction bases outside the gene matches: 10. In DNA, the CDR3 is TGTGCCAGCAGCTTAGGACAGGGACGCTTGACTAGCACAGATACGCAGTATTTT. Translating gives CASSLGQGRLTSTDTQYF.